These 8 T cell receptor beta chains were all obtained from the same sample, sequenced in a study of T cells in localized non-small cell lung cancer. Produced via immunoSEQ multiplex PCR; TCRdb's table is partial and in-frame only. In the table there are about 57,000 clones, 80% to 95% of which are singletons. Source: peripheral blood, taken before any cancer treatment. The receptors were gathered from a man aged 40 to 75 with stage I lung adenocarcinoma.

This chain joins TRBV7-3 and TRBJ2-7, with D possibly being TRBD1 (6 bases). Germline V gene sequence: CDR1 SGHTA, CDR2 FQGTGA. The CDR3 contains 15 residues. Trimming took off 2 bases at V and 2 bases at J, with 13 bases between the two ends. The CDR3 sequence is CASSLGAGVTYEQYF. The CDR3 coding sequence is TGTGCCAGCAGCTTAGGGGCAGGGGTAACCTACGAGCAGTACTTC.

The V gene is TRBV5-1, the J gene TRBJ2-3; TRBD1 might be the D (5 bases). Germline V CDR1 and CDR2: SGHRS, YFSETQ. Deletions cut 6 bases from V and 3 bases from J, with 14 bases between. The CDR3 has 14 amino acids. The DNA of the CDR3 is TGCGCCAGCAACGGCCAGGGAAGTACAGATACGCAGTATTTT. Translation gives CASNGQGSTDTQYF.

J is TRBJ2-3 and V is TRBV9, with TRBD1 matching 7 bases. J lost 4 bases, V lost 3 bases, and 5 bases had no gene match. CDR1 and CDR2 from the germline V gene are SGDLS and YYNGEE. CDR3 length: 14 residues. Here the CDR3 DNA reads TGTGCCAGCAGCGGAGAGACAGGGCCAGATACGCAGTATTTT. As protein: CASSGETGPDTQYF.

This chain connects TRBV5-4 to TRBJ2-1; D is ambiguous. The CDR3 is 13 residues long. V was clipped by 4 bases and J by 6 bases, with 11 bases between them. Germline V CDR1 and CDR2: SGHNT, YYREEE (reference sequence). CDR3 coding DNA: TGTGCCAGCAGCCCCTACACCGGCAATGAGCAGTTCTTC. Translated: CASSPYTGNEQFF.

The V call is TRBV7-3, the J call TRBJ2-1; possible D gene TRBD2, 5 bases. CDR1 is SGHTA, CDR2 FQGTGA, per germline. V dropped 2 bases and J dropped 8 bases, with 16 bases sitting between them. This CDR3 is 15 amino acids long. CDR3 DNA sequence: TGTGCCAGCAGCTTAGGTGGCCGGTCAGCGGATGAGCAGTTCTTC. Protein: CASSLGGRSADEQFF.

The rearrangement joins TRBV30 to TRBJ2-3; D ambiguous. The ends were cut back, 4 bases at V and 5 bases at J, with 13 bases in the middle. Germline V CDR1 and CDR2: GTSNPN, SVGIG (reference sequence). The CDR3 runs 13 residues. CDR3 sequence (DNA): TGTGCCTGGAACAAGGGCTTCTTAGATACGCAGTATTTT. It translates to CAWNKGFLDTQYF.

The J gene is TRBJ2-7, the V gene TRBV30, with TRBD1 matching over 7 bases. The CDR3 extends over 12 amino acids. CDR1 and CDR2 (germline): GTSNPN, SVGIG (reference sequence). V was clipped by 1 base and J by 9 bases; unmatched bases: 6. The CDR3 here is CAWSDPGGRQYF. CDR3 DNA sequence: TGTGCCTGGAGTGACCCAGGGGGTCGGCAGTACTTC.

Notes on this clone: Other DNA sequences in this sample translate to the same CDR3. The rearrangement joins TRBV7-9 to TRBJ2-5; possibly TRBD1 for D (5 bases). This CDR3 region has 14 residues. V gave up 1 base and J gave up 2 bases, with 8 bases separating them. CDR1 is SEHNR and CDR2 is FQNEAQ in the germline V gene (reference sequence). CDR3 residues: CASSLGGAQETQYF. As DNA, the CDR3 is TGTGCCAGCAGCTTAGGGGGCGCTCAAGAGACCCAGTACTTC.